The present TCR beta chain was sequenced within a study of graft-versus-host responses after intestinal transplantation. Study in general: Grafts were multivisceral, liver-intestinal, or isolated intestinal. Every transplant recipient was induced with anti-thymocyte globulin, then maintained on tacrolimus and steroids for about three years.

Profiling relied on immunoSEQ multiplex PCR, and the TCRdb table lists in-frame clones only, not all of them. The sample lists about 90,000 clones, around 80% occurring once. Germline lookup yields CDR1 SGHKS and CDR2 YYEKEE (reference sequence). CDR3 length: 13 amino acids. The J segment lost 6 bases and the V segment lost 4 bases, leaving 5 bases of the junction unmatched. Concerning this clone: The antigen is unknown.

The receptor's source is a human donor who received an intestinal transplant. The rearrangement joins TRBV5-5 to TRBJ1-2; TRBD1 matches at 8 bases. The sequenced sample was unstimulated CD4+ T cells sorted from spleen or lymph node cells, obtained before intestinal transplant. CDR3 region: CASSPGGADGYTF. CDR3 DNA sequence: TGTGCCAGCAGCCCAGGGGGCGCGGATGGCTACACCTTC.